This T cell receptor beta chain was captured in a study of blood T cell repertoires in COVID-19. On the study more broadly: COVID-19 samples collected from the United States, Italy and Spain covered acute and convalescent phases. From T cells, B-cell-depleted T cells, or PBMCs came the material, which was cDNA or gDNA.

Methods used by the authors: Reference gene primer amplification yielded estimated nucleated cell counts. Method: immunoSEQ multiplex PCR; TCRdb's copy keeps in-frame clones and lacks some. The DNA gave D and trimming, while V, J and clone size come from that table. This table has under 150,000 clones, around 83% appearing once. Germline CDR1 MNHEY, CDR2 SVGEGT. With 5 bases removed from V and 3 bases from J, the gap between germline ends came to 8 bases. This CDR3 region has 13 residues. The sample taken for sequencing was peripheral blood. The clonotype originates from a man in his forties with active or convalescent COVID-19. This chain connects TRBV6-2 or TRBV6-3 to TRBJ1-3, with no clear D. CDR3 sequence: CASSPTNGNTIYF. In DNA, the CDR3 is TGTGCCAGCAGTCCGACTAATGGAAACACCATATATTTT.